These 22 T cell receptor beta chains were all obtained from the same sample, sequenced in a study of regulatory T cells in long-lasting Graves disease. Time point reported: persistent/refractory GD, antithyroid drugs over 5 years with positive TRAb. There was RNA extracted from PBMCs, and the TCR library was made from it. Arm-PCR with iRepertoire HTBI primers amplified the CDR3 regions for these TCR beta libraries. TCRdb reprocessed the multiplex PCR reads with MiXCR, giving one entry per CDR3 protein. The data show nearly 350,000 distinct CDR3 sequences, roughly 21% seen once. This specimen consisted of peripheral blood mononuclear cells (PBMCs), obtained when the disease was refractory, from a patient treated with antithyroid drugs. The source of these receptors is a female donor with Graves disease.

CDR3 bases: TGCGCCAGCAGCTCCACGGGGGGCCGTGGCCGGGAGCTGTTTTTT. Translation gives CASSSTGGRGRELFF. This chain uses TRBV5-1 with TRBJ2-2; TRBD2 might be the D (7 bases). The CDR3 extends over 15 amino acids. Looked up from germline, CDR1 is SGHRS and CDR2 is YFSETQ. Trimming stripped 3 bases from V and 9 bases from J, with 18 bases between.

This clonotype has more than one count but fewer than ten. This chain uses TRBV28 with TRBJ1-6; the D is unclear. This CDR3 has 15 residues. Per germline, CDR1 MDHEN and CDR2 SYDVKM. The V end lost 2 bases, the J end lost 2 bases, and 7 bases lay between the germline ends. Written as DNA, the CDR3 is TGTGCCAGCAGTTTAGAGGGAACCTATAATTCACCCCTCCACTTT. Translation gives CASSLEGTYNSPLHF.

This clonotype was observed many times. The rearrangement links TRBV11-2 to TRBJ2-5; D ambiguous. Germline CDR1 reads SGHAT; CDR2 reads FQNNGV. The CDR3 runs to 16 residues. Between the trimmed V and J ends, which lost 4 bases and 7 bases, there was a span of 22 bases. The CDR3 sequence: CASSSPFQVSWGTQYF. The CDR3, as DNA: TGTGCCAGCAGCTCCCCGTTCCAGGTCTCCTGGGGGACCCAGTACTTC.

This clonotype was counted ten times or more. V and J are TRBV6-1 and TRBJ2-7; D is perhaps TRBD2 (5 bases). This CDR3 has 12 amino acids. Looked up from germline, CDR1 is MNHNS and CDR2 is SASEGT. The V gene lost 10 bases and the J gene lost 4 bases, with 14 bases spanning the gap. CDR3 sequence: CATRGLWYEQYF. The CDR3 DNA follows: TGTGCCACCCGAGGGCTGTGGTACGAGCAGTACTTC.

This clonotype showed up many times. The chain has TRBV28 and TRBJ2-7; D ambiguous. In germline, CDR1 is MDHEN, CDR2 SYDVKM. The CDR3 is made up of 14 amino acids. V lost 4 bases and J lost 5, with 15 bases in between. Written as DNA, the CDR3 is TGTGCCAGCAGTTACCCAAACCCTAAGGACGAGCAGTACTTC. Protein product: CASSYPNPKDEQYF.

This chain connects TRBV7-8 to TRBJ1-1; TRBD1 agrees at 11 bases. The CDR3 covers 15 residues. From germline, CDR1 is SGHVS and CDR2 FQNEAQ. The J segment lost 4 bases and the V segment lost 1 base, leaving 2 bases of the junction unmatched. This CDR3 reads CASSLVGTGGTEAFF. Here the CDR3 DNA reads TGTGCCAGCAGCTTAGTGGGGACAGGGGGCACTGAAGCTTTCTTT. Supplemented by reference TRBV7-8 and TRBJ1-1, the full variable domain reads GAGVSQSPRYKVAKRGQDVALRCDPISGHVSLFWYQQALGQGPEFLTYFQNEAQLDKSGLPSDRFFAERPEGSVSTLKIQRTQQEDSAVYLCASSLVGTGGTEAFFGQGTRLTVV.

This clonotype was picked up a small number of times. The CDR3 bases are TGCGCCAGCAGCCAAGATTCGGGGGGGCTGCGGGAGCAGTACTTC. Encoded protein: CASSQDSGGLREQYF. The chain carries TRBV4-3 and TRBJ2-7; 8 bases align to TRBD2. Germline loops: CDR1 LGHNA, CDR2 YSLEER. V dropped 0 bases and J dropped 7; count of bases not matched to a gene: 8. This CDR3 region has 15 residues.

This clonotype was picked up many times. The chain employs TRBV11-3 and TRBJ1-2; possibly TRBD1 for D (5 bases). V was pared by 1 base and J by 8 bases, with 17 bases between. Germline lookup yields CDR1 SGHNT and CDR2 YENEEA. This CDR3 is built from 15 residues. The CDR3 bases are TGTGCCAGCAGCTTAGTAGACAGCGGAATGCGAGGCTACACCTTC. This sequence encodes CASSLVDSGMRGYTF. Full variable domain (remainder filled in from reference TRBV11-3 and TRBJ1-2): EAGVVQSPRYKIIEKKQPVAFWCNPISGHNTLYWYLQNLGQGPELLIRYENEEAVDDSQLPKDRFSAERLKGVDSTLKIQPAELGDSAVYLCASSLVDSGMRGYTFGSGTRLTVV.

Many counts were recorded for this clonotype. The chain recombines TRBV2 with TRBJ1-1; a possible D gene is TRBD1 (5 bases). This CDR3 comprises 16 residues. The ends were cut back, 2 bases at V and 0 bases at J, with 13 bases in the middle. Per germline, CDR1 SNHLY and CDR2 FYNNEI. The CDR3: CASSEYLPTVNTEAFF. DNA for the CDR3: TGTGCCAGCAGTGAATACCTTCCGACAGTGAACACTGAAGCTTTCTTT.

This clonotype was recorded a few times. The chain employs TRBV20-1 and TRBJ2-2; TRBD1 matches at 7 bases. Germline assignment: CDR1 DFQATT and CDR2 SNEGSKA (reference sequence). V gave up 3 bases and J gave up 7 bases; unmatched junction bases: 2. There are 12 residues in the CDR3. The CDR3 DNA reads as TGCAGTGCTAGTCAGGGGGTCGGGGAGCTGTTTTTT. It translates to CSASQGVGELFF.

V usage is TRBV5-1 and J usage is TRBJ2-7; D may correspond to TRBD1 or TRBD2 (5 bases each). Trimming removed 3 bases at V and 5 bases at J, with 15 bases between. There are 14 residues in the CDR3. Germline V gene sequence: CDR1 SGHRS, CDR2 YFSETQ. The CDR3 DNA sequence: TGCGCCAGCAGCTCCGCCGGGGCCACCCACGAGCAGTACTTC. Protein sequence: CASSSAGATHEQYF.

The V gene is TRBV7-9, the J gene TRBJ1-4, with unresolved D. The germline CDR1 and CDR2 sequences are SEHNR and FQNEAQ (reference sequence). Deletions cut 6 bases from V and 8 bases from J, with 16 bases between. The CDR3 spans 14 residues. The CDR3 spells CASREAALGEKLFF. The CDR3 DNA is TGTGCCAGCAGGGAAGCAGCCCTTGGGGAAAAACTGTTTTTT.

This clonotype has just a few counts. The chain has TRBV7-2 and TRBJ1-1, with D hard to call. With 3 bases removed from V and 4 bases from J, the gap between germline ends came to 15 bases. Germline values: CDR1 SGHTA, CDR2 FQGNSA. CDR3 size: 15 residues. Here the CDR3 reads CASSLSAREGTEAFF. The CDR3 coding sequence is TGTGCCAGCAGCTTGTCTGCCCGGGAGGGCACTGAAGCTTTCTTT. The whole variable domain, remainder taken from reference TRBV7-2 and TRBJ1-1, is GAGVSQSPSNKVTEKGKDVELRCDPISGHTALYWYRQSLGQGLEFLIYFQGNSAPDKSGLPSDRFSAERTGGSVSTLTIQRTQQEDSAVYLCASSLSAREGTEAFFGQGTRLTVV.

The chain couples TRBV5-4 to TRBJ1-2, with D possibly matching TRBD1 (5 bases). CDR1 is SGHNT, CDR2 YYREEE, per germline (reference sequence). CDR3 length equals 16 residues. V shed 5 bases and J shed 7 bases, with 24 bases lying between them. The DNA for the CDR3 is TGTGCCAGCAGAAGATACGGACTTGGGGGGATTAGTGGCTACACCTTC. Translated: CASRRYGLGGISGYTF.

This clonotype was counted many times. The rearrangement uses TRBV28 and TRBJ1-6; D may be TRBD1 (5 bases). This CDR3 contains 18 residues. Between the trimmed V and J ends, which lost 5 bases and 7 bases, there was a span of 24 bases. Germline CDR1 is MDHEN and CDR2 is SYDVKM. CDR3 sequence (DNA): TGTGCCAGCAGTCGTGTGGCAGGGACCCTTTCCGTAAATTCACCCCTCCACTTT. Amino acids: CASSRVAGTLSVNSPLHF.

This sequence joins TRBV19 and TRBJ2-5; 9 nucleotides match TRBD2. The CDR3 covers 13 residues. Unmatched junction bases numbered 2, after V lost 5 bases and J lost 4 bases. Germline V CDR1 and CDR2: LNHDA, SQIVND (reference sequence). This chain's CDR3 is CASSDSGGETQYF. The CDR3 bases are TGTGCCAGTAGTGATAGCGGGGGAGAGACCCAGTACTTC.

This clonotype was seen a few times. The genes are TRBV7-9 and TRBJ1-5, with D possibly being TRBD1 (5 bases). The germline V gene has CDR1 SEHNR and CDR2 FQNEAQ (reference sequence). The V and J ends lost 7 bases and 7 bases respectively, with 14 bases between them. The CDR3 sequence is 13 residues long. CDR3 region: CASNGDAWQPQHF. CDR3 nucleotides: TGTGCCAGCAACGGGGACGCCTGGCAGCCCCAGCATTTT.

This clonotype came up many times. The CDR3: CASSQDGTSDYYEQYF. The DNA of the CDR3 is TGTGCCAGCAGCCAAGACGGGACTAGCGATTACTACGAGCAGTACTTC. The V call is TRBV3-1, the J call TRBJ2-7; 10 nucleotides align to TRBD2. CDR1 is LGHDT and CDR2 is YNNKEL in the germline V gene (reference sequence). The V gene end was trimmed by 0 bases and the J gene end by 3 bases; junction bases not matched to a gene: 5. CDR3 size: 16 residues.

This chain uses TRBV9 with TRBJ2-2; 12 bases fit TRBD2. The CDR3 spans 16 residues. Germline CDR1 is SGDLS and CDR2 is YYNGEE. J gave up 5 bases and V 2 bases, and 4 bases lay outside the gene matches. CDR3 nucleotides: TGTGCCAGCAGCGTGAGGGGGACTAGCGGGACCGGGGAGCTGTTTTTT. It encodes CASSVRGTSGTGELFF.

The V call is TRBV4-1, the J call TRBJ2-7; D is unresolved. Deletions cut 1 base from V and 3 bases from J, with 16 bases between. The CDR3 extends over 16 amino acids. Germline CDR1 and CDR2: MGHRA and YSYEKL. This CDR3 is CASSQGFKAARYEQYF. In DNA, the CDR3 is TGCGCCAGCAGCCAAGGGTTTAAAGCAGCCCGCTACGAGCAGTACTTC.

In its sample, this clonotype was seen many times. The rearrangement joins TRBV30 to TRBJ2-5; no reliable D call. Germline assignment: CDR1 GTSNPN and CDR2 SVGIG (reference sequence). Deletions cut 1 base from V and 4 bases from J, with 4 bases between. This CDR3 spans 11 amino acids. CDR3 in amino acids: CAWSDVETQYF. CDR3 bases: TGTGCCTGGAGTGATGTAGAGACCCAGTACTTC.

This clonotype was detected a few times. A read error may produce the germline difference seen at one junction end. The V call is TRBV2, the J call TRBJ2-7; a weak D match, TRBD1 (5 bases). The CDR3 covers 13 residues. Germline loops: CDR1 SNHLY, CDR2 FYNNEI. The CDR3: CASSGGGSCEQYF. The CDR3 coding sequence is TGTGCCAGCAGTGGGGGCGGCTCCTGCGAGCAGTACTTC.